This TCR beta chain is drawn from a study of blood T cell repertoires in COVID-19. Trimming removed 4 bases at V and 0 bases at J, with 10 bases between. The germline V gene has CDR1 MNHEY and CDR2 SMNVEV (reference sequence). There are 15 residues in the CDR3. Two consecutive negative NP/OP PCR tests, clearance, or resolved symptoms defined Cohort 3 recovery. This clone has a handful of counts. In the authors' workflow: It was from reference gene primer amplification that nucleated cell counts were estimated. Clones were read by immunoSEQ multiplex PCR, and TCRdb kept only the in-frame ones, dropping some. V and J calls and clone size are as listed in that table; D and trimming were resolved from the DNA. The data hold over 250,000 clones, with 80% to 90% observed a single time.

This sequence joins TRBV27 and TRBJ1-3, with D maybe TRBD1 (5 bases). The receptor was derived from a woman in her 30s who had recovered from COVID-19. Sequencing used PBMCs or T cells enriched from blood (not recorded which). CDR3 protein: CASSSDSSSGNTIYF. In DNA form, the CDR3 reads TGTGCCAGCAGTTCAGACAGTAGCTCTGGAAACACCATATATTTT.